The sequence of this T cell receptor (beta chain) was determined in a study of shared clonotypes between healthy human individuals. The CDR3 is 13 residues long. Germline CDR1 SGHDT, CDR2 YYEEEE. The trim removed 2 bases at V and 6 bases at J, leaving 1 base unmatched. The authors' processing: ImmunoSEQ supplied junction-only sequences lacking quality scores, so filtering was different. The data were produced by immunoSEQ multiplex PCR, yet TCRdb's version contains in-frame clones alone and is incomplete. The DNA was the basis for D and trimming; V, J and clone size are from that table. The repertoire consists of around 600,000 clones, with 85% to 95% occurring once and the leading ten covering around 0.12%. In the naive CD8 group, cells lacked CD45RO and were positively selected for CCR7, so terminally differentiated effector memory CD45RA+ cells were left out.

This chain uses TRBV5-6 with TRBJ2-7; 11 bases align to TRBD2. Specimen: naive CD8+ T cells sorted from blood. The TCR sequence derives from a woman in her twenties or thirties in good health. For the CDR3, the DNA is TGTGCCAGCAGCTTTGGGACTAGCGGCGAGCAGTACTTC. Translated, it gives CASSFGTSGEQYF.